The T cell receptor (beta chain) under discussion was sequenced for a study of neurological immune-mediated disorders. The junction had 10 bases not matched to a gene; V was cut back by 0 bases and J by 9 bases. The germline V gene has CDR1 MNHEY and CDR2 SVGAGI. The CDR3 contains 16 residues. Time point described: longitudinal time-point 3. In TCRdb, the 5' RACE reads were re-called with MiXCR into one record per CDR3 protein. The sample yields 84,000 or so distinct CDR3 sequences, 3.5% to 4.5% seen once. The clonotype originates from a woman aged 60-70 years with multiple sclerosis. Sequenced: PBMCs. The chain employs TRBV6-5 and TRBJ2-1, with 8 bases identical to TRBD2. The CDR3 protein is CASSYSRGGRGSEQFF. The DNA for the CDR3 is TGTGCCAGCAGTTACTCCCGCGGGGGGCGAGGTAGTGAGCAGTTCTTC.